This T cell receptor (beta chain) was identified in a study of long-term antiretroviral therapy in people with HIV. Worth noting for this clone: The antigen is unknown.

In germline, CDR1 is KGHSH, CDR2 LQKENI. CDR3 length equals 16 residues. V lost 2 bases and J lost 3; bases outside the gene matches: 6. Without exception, participants with HIV were treated in the United States. Cryopreserved PBMC samples of roughly 0.85-11 million cells were used for DNA extraction. Study results and limitations: Once patients were on ART, diversity went higher but still fell short of transplant donor controls.

Run at survey level, the immunoSEQ assay was version v3.0. Here immunoSEQ multiplex PCR was the method, and the copy in TCRdb shows in-frame clones only, minus some. The sample shows tens of thousands of clones, roughly 95% of them seen only once. This chain connects TRBV18 to TRBJ2-2, with 7 bases aligning to TRBD1. The TCR sequence derives from a woman in her forties or fifties with HIV. The specimen comprised unsorted PBMCs, sampled 3.7 years after starting antiretroviral therapy. Here the CDR3 reads CASSPTQGVDTGELFF. CDR3 nucleotide sequence: TGTGCCAGCTCACCAACTCAGGGGGTCGACACCGGGGAGCTGTTTTTT.